This entry lists 28 T cell receptor beta chains sequenced from one sample in a study of blood T cells in healthy people across ages. PCR was performed a second time for roughly 6 to 12 cycles using a sample-barcoded 5' primer and a J-beta primer mix. TCRdb re-called the 5' RACE reads through MiXCR, storing one row per CDR3 protein. The sample holds some 930,000 distinct CDR3 sequences, about 29% seen once. This sample also belongs to another study, concerning T cells of mothers and their children.

Sequencing was carried out using blood. The receptors derive from a woman aged 40 to 50 in good health.

This clonotype came up a few times. The J gene is TRBJ1-6, the V gene TRBV2, with 7 bases matching TRBD1. This CDR3 has 15 residues. Germline values: CDR1 SNHLY, CDR2 FYNNEI. V gave up 1 base and J gave up 10 bases; unmatched junction bases: 7. For the CDR3, the DNA is TGTGCCAGCAGTGAAGGACAGGGCCAATACTCACCCCTCCACTTT. Translation: CASSEGQGQYSPLHF.

Remarks on this clonotype: The junction shows a germline mismatch at one end, possibly a read error. V and J are TRBV14 and TRBJ2-7; no definite D call. The CDR3 is made up of 16 amino acids. Germline V gene data show CDR1 as SGHDN and CDR2 as FVKESK. The CDR3 DNA reads as TGTGCCGGCAGCCAGCGTCAAAGGAGCGCCCACTACGAGCAGTACTTC. It is translated as CAGSQRQRSAHYEQYF.

This clonotype was picked up many times. The genes are TRBV7-2 and TRBJ2-7, with D unclear. The V gene's germline CDR1 is SGHTA and CDR2 FQGNSA. V was trimmed by 5 bases and J by 0 bases, leaving 8 bases between them. The CDR3 spans 13 residues. CDR3 amino acids: CASSPHASYEQYF. As DNA, the CDR3 is TGTGCCAGCAGCCCCCATGCCTCCTACGAGCAGTACTTC.

Of note for this clonotype: This could be a read error, since a much larger clone is one nucleotide away. A read error is likely, as this CDR3 ends without the conserved phenylalanine or tryptophan. The V and J genes are TRBV7-2 and TRBJ1-2; 9 positions match TRBD1. The CDR3 spans 16 residues. V shed 5 bases and J 1 base; nucleotides not matched to a gene: 8. Germline values: CDR1 SGHTA, CDR2 FQGNSA. The CDR3 DNA is TGTGCCAGCAGCGCGGACACAGGGGGCGTTAACTATGGCTACACCTGC. Amino acid sequence: CASSADTGGVNYGYTC.

This chain uses TRBV6-2 or TRBV6-3 with TRBJ2-3; 9 positions match TRBD2. V dropped 7 bases and J dropped 3; count of bases not matched to a gene: 2. From germline, CDR1 is MNHEY and CDR2 SVGEGT. The CDR3 covers 13 residues. In nucleotides, the CDR3 is TGTGCCAGCACTCTAGCGGGGACAGATACGCAGTATTTT. As protein: CASTLAGTDTQYF.

This clonotype was recorded at least ten times. V gene TRBV27 combines with J gene TRBJ2-4; 11 positions agree with TRBD1. The CDR3 has 14 residues. The V segment lost 6 bases and the J segment 6 bases; nucleotides outside the gene matches: 4. CDR1 and CDR2 from the germline V gene are MNHEY and SMNVEV (reference sequence). CDR3 sequence: CASSRTGGANIQYF. CDR3 sequence (DNA): TGTGCCAGCAGCCGGACAGGGGGCGCAAACATTCAGTACTTC.

The V and J genes are TRBV5-8 and TRBJ2-6, with 10 bases lining up with TRBD1. The CDR3 totals 17 residues. Trimming cost V 5 bases and J 1 base; bases outside gene matches: 6. CDR1 SGHTS and CDR2 YDEGEE come from the germline V gene. The CDR3 protein is CASSLWGQGSGANVLTF. CDR3 coding DNA: TGTGCCAGCAGTCTCTGGGGACAGGGGTCTGGGGCCAACGTCCTGACTTTC.

This clonotype turned up a few times. The rearrangement links TRBV11-2 to TRBJ2-5; 15 nucleotides line up with TRBD2. Trimming cost V 0 bases and J 5 bases; bases outside gene matches: 13. The length of the CDR3 is 20 residues. Germline values: CDR1 SGHAT, CDR2 FQNNGV. The chain's CDR3 is CASSLDRAGTSGGRHETQYF. CDR3 sequence (DNA): TGTGCCAGCAGCTTAGATCGCGCGGGGACTAGCGGGGGGAGGCACGAGACCCAGTACTTC.

The genes are TRBV28 and TRBJ1-1; no firm D call. Trimming pared 6 bases from V and 4 bases from J, leaving 9 bases between. The CDR3 consists of 12 residues. Germline CDR1 and CDR2: MDHEN and SYDVKM. The CDR3 nucleotides read TGTGCCAGCAGCCTGGTCCTCACTGAAGCTTTCTTT. It is translated as CASSLVLTEAFF.

The chain couples TRBV20-1 to TRBJ2-1; unclear D gene. Germline assignment: CDR1 DFQATT and CDR2 SNEGSKA (reference sequence). The CDR3 is 11 amino acids. V was shortened by 7 bases and J by 9 bases, with 13 bases between the two germline ends. The chain's CDR3 is CSGSGAGEQFF. The CDR3 DNA reads as TGCAGTGGATCCGGAGCTGGTGAGCAGTTCTTC.

Worth noting for this clonotype: A much larger clone lies one base from this, so it may be a read error. The chain recombines TRBV6-2 or TRBV6-3 with TRBJ2-5; 8 bases agree with TRBD2. From germline, CDR1 is MNHEY and CDR2 SVGEGT. Trimming at V came to 2 bases and at J to 5 bases, leaving 16 bases not matched to a gene. CDR3 length: 18 residues. The DNA for the CDR3 is TGTGCCAGCAGTTACATTCAAAGGGCGGGACTAGAGGGGGAGACCCAGTACTTC. It specifies CASSYIQRAGLEGETQYF.

This clonotype was seen a handful of times. The rearrangement links TRBV5-1 to TRBJ2-3; 9 bases agree with TRBD1. Germline lookup yields CDR1 SGHRS and CDR2 YFSETQ. CDR3 size: 17 residues. With V trimmed by 4 bases and J by 4 bases, 13 bases remained unmatched. CDR3 nucleotides: TGCGCCAGCAGCGCAGGACAGGGGAAGGGACACGCAGATACGCAGTATTTT. Translation: CASSAGQGKGHADTQYF.

This clonotype was seen a few times. This sequence joins TRBV9 and TRBJ1-6; the D gene is possibly TRBD1 (5 bases). The CDR3 sequence is 15 residues long. CDR1 and CDR2 from the germline V gene are SGDLS and YYNGEE. V was cut by 0 bases and J by 9 bases, with 13 bases left in between. In DNA, the CDR3 is TGTGCCAGCAGCGTAGGGCAGGGTGTTACTTCACCCCTCCACTTT. It is translated as CASSVGQGVTSPLHF.

The CDR3: CATSRDGGSQETQYF. CDR3 bases: TGTGCCACCAGCAGAGATGGAGGGAGCCAAGAGACCCAGTACTTC. The V call is TRBV15, the J call TRBJ2-5; TRBD2 is a possible D gene (6 bases). This CDR3 has 15 amino acids. V was clipped by 0 bases and J by 1 base, with 9 bases between them. The germline gives CDR1 LNHNV, CDR2 YYDKDF (reference sequence).

Ten or more counts support this clonotype. The V call is TRBV7-2, the J call TRBJ2-1; possible D gene TRBD2, 7 bases. The CDR3 is 15 residues long. Trimming left V 5 bases short and J 6 bases short, with 17 bases between. The germline gives CDR1 SGHTA, CDR2 FQGNSA. CDR3 protein: CASSRRGARLNEQFF. The CDR3 DNA is TGTGCCAGCAGCCGCCGGGGGGCCCGCCTCAATGAGCAGTTCTTC.

This chain joins TRBV7-2 and TRBJ1-5; D is possibly TRBD1 (6 bases). Deletions cut 5 bases from V and 3 bases from J, with 14 bases between. CDR1 is SGHTA and CDR2 is FQGNSA in the germline V gene. This CDR3 is built from 15 residues. This CDR3 is CASSPQGSNNQPQHF. Written as DNA, the CDR3 is TGTGCCAGCAGCCCTCAGGGGAGTAACAATCAGCCCCAGCATTTT.

The sample holds a few counts of this clonotype. The genes are TRBV6-5 and TRBJ1-2, with D perhaps matching TRBD1 (6 bases). CDR1 MNHEY and CDR2 SVGAGI come from the germline V gene. V lost 6 bases and J lost 3, with 17 bases in between. The CDR3 has 15 residues. In nucleotides, the CDR3 is TGTGCCAGCAGCCGTAGAAGGACAGAGGACTATGGCTACACCTTC. It translates to CASSRRRTEDYGYTF.

This clonotype was picked up one time. The chain couples TRBV20-1 to TRBJ1-2; D is unclear. With 0 bases removed from V and 4 bases from J, the gap between germline ends came to 12 bases. Germline V gives CDR1 DFQATT, CDR2 SNEGSKA (reference sequence). This CDR3 is 14 amino acids long. The CDR3 nucleotides read TGCAGTGCTAGAGATATCTGGGGAGGCTATGGCTACACCTTC. Encoded protein: CSARDIWGGYGYTF.

The rearrangement joins TRBV30 to TRBJ2-7, with D uncertain. The CDR3 is 12 amino acids. Germline V lookup: CDR1 GTSNPN, CDR2 SVGIG (reference sequence). V lost 6 bases and J lost 0, with 9 bases in between. The DNA of the CDR3 is TGTGCCTGCAGCCATAGCTCCTACGAGCAGTACTTC. Its translation: CACSHSSYEQYF.

This clonotype has just a few counts. The chain couples TRBV4-2 to TRBJ2-5; D might be TRBD1 (6 bases). The V and J ends lost 0 bases and 9 bases respectively, with 20 bases between them. The germline gives CDR1 LGHNA, CDR2 YNFKEQ. This CDR3 spans 16 amino acids. CDR3: CASSQEPSANPGAQYF. CDR3 nucleotides: TGTGCCAGCAGCCAAGAGCCGTCGGCTAACCCAGGGGCCCAGTACTTC.

As regards this clonotype: This sequence may be a read error, since a much larger clone differs from it by one base. The chain combines TRBV29-1 with TRBJ1-1; the D is unclear. Trimming shortened V by 6 bases and J by 2 bases, and 7 bases separated the two germline ends. Germline loops: CDR1 SQVTM, CDR2 ANQGSEA. The CDR3 covers 11 residues. The CDR3 bases are TGCAGCGTGACCATAAACACTGAAGCTTTCTTT. Residues: CSVTINTEAFF. Looking up the rest from reference TRBV29-1 and TRBJ1-1 gives the full variable domain: SAVISQKPSRDICQRGTSLTIQCQVDSQVTMMFWYRQQPGQSLTLIATANQGSEATYESGFVIDKFPISRPNLTFSTLTVSNMSPEDSSIYLCSVTINTEAFFGQGTRLTVV.

This clonotype has ten or more counts. The J gene is TRBJ1-5, the V gene TRBV20-1; maybe TRBD1 (5 bases). V lost 3 bases and J lost 7, with 19 bases in between. The length of the CDR3 is 15 residues. Germline loops: CDR1 DFQATT, CDR2 SNEGSKA (reference sequence). The DNA for the CDR3 is TGCAGTGCTAGCCGATTTTTGGGGCAGGAGCAGCCCCAGCATTTT. Its protein is CSASRFLGQEQPQHF.

The chain uses TRBV5-1 and TRBJ1-2, with 7 bases matching TRBD1. The CDR3 runs to 17 residues. Germline assignment: CDR1 SGHRS and CDR2 YFSETQ. V trimming: 4 bases; J trimming: 0 bases; junction bases outside the gene matches: 12. The CDR3 coding sequence is TGCGCCAGCAGCAGCCAGAGGACAGGAAAAGCTAACTATGGCTACACCTTC. Its protein is CASSSQRTGKANYGYTF.

The DNA of the CDR3 is TGTGCCAGCAGCCGCCAGCCGAGGTACGAGCAGTACTTC. It encodes CASSRQPRYEQYF. The V call is TRBV12-3 or TRBV12-4, the J call TRBJ2-7; D unresolved. The V gene lost 6 bases and the J gene lost 4 bases, with 13 bases spanning the gap. This CDR3 comprises 13 residues.

The rearrangement uses TRBV5-1 and TRBJ2-3; D is possibly TRBD1 (5 bases). V was trimmed by 4 bases and J by 0 bases, leaving 18 bases between them. Germline V gene data show CDR1 as SGHRS and CDR2 as YFSETQ. The CDR3 has 17 residues. The CDR3 sequence: CASSARTPRRSTDTQYF. DNA of the CDR3: TGCGCCAGCAGCGCCAGGACACCCCGCAGGAGCACAGATACGCAGTATTTT. Drawing the rest from reference TRBV5-1 and TRBJ2-3, the complete variable domain is KAGVTQTPRYLIKTRGQQVTLSCSPISGHRSVSWYQQTPGQGLQFLFEYFSETQRNKGNFPGRFSGRQFSNSRSEMNVSTLELGDSALYLCASSARTPRRSTDTQYFGPGTRLTVL.

Only a few counts were recorded for this clonotype. V usage is TRBV25-1 and J usage is TRBJ1-6; D may be TRBD1 (5 bases). Germline V lookup: CDR1 MGHDK, CDR2 SYGVNS. The CDR3 has 15 residues. V lost 7 bases and J lost 9, with 19 bases in between. In DNA, the CDR3 is TGTGCCAGCACCTTCTCGGGACCCCTCACTTCACCCCTCCACTTT. It yields the protein CASTFSGPLTSPLHF.

Comments on this clonotype: This may arise from a read error, as a much more abundant clone is one base away. The limits of the CDR3 on the DNA are not certain, so only TCRdb's listed CDR3 is given. The CDR3 region is CASSLTAPWGSGANVRTF. This chain uses TRBV7-3 with TRBJ2-6; TRBD1 is the table's D call, not checked against the DNA. Germline V gene lookup returns CDR1 SGHTA and CDR2 FQGTGA. From its first to its last residue, the CDR3 has 18 amino acids.

The V and J genes are TRBV6-1 and TRBJ2-5; D not resolved. Trimming shortened V by 1 base and J by 7 bases, and 16 bases separated the two germline ends. Germline CDR1 reads MNHNS; CDR2 reads SASEGT. The CDR3 extends over 15 amino acids. CDR3 sequence: CASSEGSQLYGTQYF. CDR3 nucleotides: TGTGCCAGCAGTGAAGGCTCACAGCTCTACGGGACCCAGTACTTC.